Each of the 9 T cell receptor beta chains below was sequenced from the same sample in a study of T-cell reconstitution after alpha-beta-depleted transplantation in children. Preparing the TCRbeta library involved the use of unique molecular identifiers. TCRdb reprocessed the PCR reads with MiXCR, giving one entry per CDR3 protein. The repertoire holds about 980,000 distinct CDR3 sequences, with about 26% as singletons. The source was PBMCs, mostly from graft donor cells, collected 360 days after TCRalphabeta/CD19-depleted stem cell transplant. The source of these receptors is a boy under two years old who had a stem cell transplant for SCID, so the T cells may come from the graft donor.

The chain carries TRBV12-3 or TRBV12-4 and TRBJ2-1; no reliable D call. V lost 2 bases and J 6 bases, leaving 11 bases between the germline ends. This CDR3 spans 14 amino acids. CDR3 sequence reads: CASSLRVPLNEQFF. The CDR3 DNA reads TGTGCCAGCAGTTTAAGGGTCCCCCTCAATGAGCAGTTCTTC.

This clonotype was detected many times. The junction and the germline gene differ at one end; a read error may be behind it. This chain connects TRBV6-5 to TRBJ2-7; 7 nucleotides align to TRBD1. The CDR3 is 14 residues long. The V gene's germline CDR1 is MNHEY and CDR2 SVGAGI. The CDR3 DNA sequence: TGCGCCAGCAGCTCCCGGGACAGCTCCTACGAGCAGTACTTC. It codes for CASSSRDSSYEQYF.

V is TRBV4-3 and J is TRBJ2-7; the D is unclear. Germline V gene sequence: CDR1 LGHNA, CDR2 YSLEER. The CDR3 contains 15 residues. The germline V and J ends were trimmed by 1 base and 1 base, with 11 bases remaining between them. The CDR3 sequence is CASSQALGSSYEQYF. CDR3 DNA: TGCGCCAGCAGCCAAGCTCTCGGGTCGTCCTACGAGCAGTACTTC.

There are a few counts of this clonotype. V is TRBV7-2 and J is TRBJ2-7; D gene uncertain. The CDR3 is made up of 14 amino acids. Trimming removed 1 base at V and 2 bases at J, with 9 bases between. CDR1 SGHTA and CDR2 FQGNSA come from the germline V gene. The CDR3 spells CASSLGPGPYEQYF. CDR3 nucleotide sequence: TGTGCCAGCAGCTTAGGGCCCGGTCCCTACGAGCAGTACTTC. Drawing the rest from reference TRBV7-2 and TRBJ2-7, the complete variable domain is GAGVSQSPSNKVTEKGKDVELRCDPISGHTALYWYRQSLGQGLEFLIYFQGNSAPDKSGLPSDRFSAERTGGSVSTLTIQRTQQEDSAVYLCASSLGPGPYEQYFGPGTRLTVT.

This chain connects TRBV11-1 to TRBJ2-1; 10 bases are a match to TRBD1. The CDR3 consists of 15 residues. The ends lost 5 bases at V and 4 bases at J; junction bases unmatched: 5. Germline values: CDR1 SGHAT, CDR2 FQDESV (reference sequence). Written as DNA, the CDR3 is TGTGCCAGCAGCCATGACAGGGGGCGGTACAATGAGCAGTTCTTC. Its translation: CASSHDRGRYNEQFF.

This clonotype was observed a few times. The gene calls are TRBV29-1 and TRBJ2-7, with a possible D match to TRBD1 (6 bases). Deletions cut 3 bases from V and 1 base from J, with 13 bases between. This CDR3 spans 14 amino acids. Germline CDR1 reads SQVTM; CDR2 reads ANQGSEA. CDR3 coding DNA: TGCAGCGTTGAGAAGACAGGACCTTCCTACGAGCAGTACTTC. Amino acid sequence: CSVEKTGPSYEQYF.

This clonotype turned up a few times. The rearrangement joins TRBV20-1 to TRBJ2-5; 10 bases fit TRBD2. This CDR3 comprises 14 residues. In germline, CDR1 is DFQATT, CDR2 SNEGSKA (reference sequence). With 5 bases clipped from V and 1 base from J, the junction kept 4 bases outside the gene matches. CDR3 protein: CSAPRLAGQETQYF. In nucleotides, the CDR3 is TGCAGTGCTCCCCGACTAGCGGGCCAAGAGACCCAGTACTTC.

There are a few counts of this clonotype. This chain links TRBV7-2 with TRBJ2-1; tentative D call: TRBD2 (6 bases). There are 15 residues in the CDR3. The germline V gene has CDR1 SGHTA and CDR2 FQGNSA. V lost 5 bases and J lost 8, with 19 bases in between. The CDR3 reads CASSPLRGVLHEQFF. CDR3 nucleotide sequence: TGTGCCAGCAGCCCCTTGCGGGGAGTCCTCCATGAGCAGTTCTTC.

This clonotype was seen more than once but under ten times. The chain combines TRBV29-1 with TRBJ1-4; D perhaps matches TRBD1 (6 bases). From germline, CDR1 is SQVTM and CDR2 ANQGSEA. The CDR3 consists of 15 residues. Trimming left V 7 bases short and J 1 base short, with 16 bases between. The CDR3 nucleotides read TGCAGCGCCGGGGGCAGGGGAGGAACTAATGAAAAACTGTTTTTT. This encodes CSAGGRGGTNEKLFF.